This is a list of T cell receptor beta chains from one sample in a study of T cells in Graves' hyperthyroidism and ophthalmopathy. TCRdb recomputed calls from the multiplex PCR reads with MiXCR, one row per CDR3 protein. The data show 300,000 to 400,000 distinct CDR3 sequences, with around a fifth seen just once and roughly 52% held by the top ten. Material: blood. These receptors were obtained from a woman in her fifties or sixties with Graves' hyperthyroidism. CDR3s include the opening cysteine and the closing phenylalanine or tryptophan. The D gene is left open where the match is weak. Size tells how often a clone was seen (once, few, many) or the class of an expanded clone, and some rows leave it out.

cdr3_nt: TGTGCCTGGAGTTATCAAGGCAGGGGAGACAATCAGCCCCAGCATTTT
cdr3_aa: CAWSYQGRGDNQPQHF
j_call: TRBJ1-5
cdr3_length: 16
clone_size: .
d_call: .
v_call: TRBV30

cdr3_nt: TGTGCCAGCAGCCCTCGGGACTATCAGCAGTTCTTC
cdr3_aa: CASSPRDYQQFF
j_call: TRBJ2-1
cdr3_length: 12
clone_size: many
d_call: TRBD2
v_call: TRBV3-1

cdr3_nt: TGTGCCAGCAGCCCACCGTTGAACTCTGGCTACACCTTC
cdr3_aa: CASSPPLNSGYTF
j_call: TRBJ1-2
cdr3_length: 13
clone_size: .
d_call: .
v_call: TRBV28

cdr3_nt: TGCAGTGCTCCCGGGCAGGGCCGCTACACCTTC
cdr3_aa: CSAPGQGRYTF
j_call: TRBJ1-2
cdr3_length: 11
clone_size: many
d_call: .
v_call: TRBV20-1

cdr3_nt: TGTGCCAGCAGCCAAGGACAGGGTGGAAGCTATGGCTACACCTTC
cdr3_aa: CASSQGQGGSYGYTF
j_call: TRBJ1-2
cdr3_length: 15
clone_size: .
d_call: TRBD1
v_call: TRBV3-1

cdr3_nt: TGCAGTGCTATTAGGACAGTCCAAGAGACCCAGTACTTC
cdr3_aa: CSAIRTVQETQYF
j_call: TRBJ2-5
cdr3_length: 13
clone_size: many
d_call: .
v_call: TRBV20-1

cdr3_nt: TGTGCCACCAGCAGAGCCCCGGCTAGTCAGCCCCAGCATTTT
cdr3_aa: CATSRAPASQPQHF
j_call: TRBJ1-5
cdr3_length: 14
clone_size: .
d_call: .
v_call: TRBV15

cdr3_nt: TGCAGCGTTGAAAGGTTAGCGGGAGAGGGGGCCAATGAGCAGTTCTTC
cdr3_aa: CSVERLAGEGANEQFF
j_call: TRBJ2-1
cdr3_length: 16
clone_size: .
d_call: TRBD2
v_call: TRBV29-1

cdr3_nt: TGTGCCAGCAGCCGAAAATCTGGGACTGAAGCTTTCTTT
cdr3_aa: CASSRKSGTEAFF
j_call: TRBJ1-1
cdr3_length: 13
clone_size: .
d_call: .
v_call: TRBV3-1

cdr3_nt: TGCAGTGCTACCCCCGGGGGCAGGGGGGAAGATGGCTACACCTTC
cdr3_aa: CSATPGGRGEDGYTF
j_call: TRBJ1-2
cdr3_length: 15
clone_size: many
d_call: TRBD1
v_call: TRBV20-1

cdr3_nt: TGTGCCAGCAGCTTCGACTCCCTCTCCTACAATGAGCAGTTCTTC
cdr3_aa: CASSFDSLSYNEQFF
j_call: TRBJ2-1
cdr3_length: 15
clone_size: .
d_call: .
v_call: TRBV7-8

cdr3_nt: TGCGCCAGCAGCCGCAATATAGATCTCGGGGGCTACACCTTC
cdr3_aa: CASSRNIDLGGYTF
j_call: TRBJ1-2
cdr3_length: 14
clone_size: .
d_call: .
v_call: TRBV5-1

cdr3_nt: TGTGCCAGCAGTATAGGGGGAAACACTGAAGCTTTCTTT
cdr3_aa: CASSIGGNTEAFF
j_call: TRBJ1-1
cdr3_length: 13
clone_size: many
d_call: .
v_call: TRBV27

cdr3_nt: TGTGCCAGCAGTTCCGGACAGATTGAAGCTTTCTTT
cdr3_aa: CASSSGQIEAFF
j_call: TRBJ1-1
cdr3_length: 12
clone_size: .
d_call: .
v_call: TRBV6-5

cdr3_nt: TGTGCTAGTGGTCCGGGACAGAGAACTTTCTTT
cdr3_aa: CASGPGQRTFF
j_call: TRBJ1-1
cdr3_length: 11
clone_size: few
d_call: TRBD1
v_call: TRBV12-5

cdr3_nt: TGTGCCAGCAGCTTGGTGGAGGTCGGCTACACCTTC
cdr3_aa: CASSLVEVGYTF
j_call: TRBJ1-2
cdr3_length: 12
clone_size: many
d_call: .
v_call: TRBV7-9

cdr3_nt: TGTGCCAGCGGCAAGACAGGGACACTCAACTCTGGAAACACCATATATTTT
cdr3_aa: CASGKTGTLNSGNTIYF
j_call: TRBJ1-3
cdr3_length: 17
clone_size: many
d_call: TRBD1
v_call: TRBV7-9

cdr3_nt: TGTGCCAGCTCACCGGACGGGGGGCTCTATCAGCCCCAGCATTTT
cdr3_aa: CASSPDGGLYQPQHF
j_call: TRBJ1-5
cdr3_length: 15
clone_size: many
d_call: .
v_call: TRBV18

cdr3_nt: TGTGCCAGCAGCTTGTCGCGGGGGGTGAGGGCAGATACGCAGTATTTT
cdr3_aa: CASSLSRGVRADTQYF
j_call: TRBJ2-3
cdr3_length: 16
clone_size: many
d_call: TRBD2
v_call: TRBV5-6

cdr3_nt: TGCAGCGTGGGAACAGGGGGCAATGAGCAGTTCTTC
cdr3_aa: CSVGTGGNEQFF
j_call: TRBJ2-1
cdr3_length: 12
clone_size: .
d_call: TRBD1
v_call: TRBV29-1

cdr3_nt: TGTGCCAGCGAAGCGACTGGGGCCAACGTCCTGACTTTC
cdr3_aa: CASEATGANVLTF
j_call: TRBJ2-6
cdr3_length: 13
clone_size: few
d_call: .
v_call: TRBV7-9

cdr3_nt: TGTGCCAGCAGAGCGGGACTAGCGGGGGGCTCGTTAGCCAAAAACATTCAGTACTTC
cdr3_aa: CASRAGLAGGSLAKNIQYF
j_call: TRBJ2-4
cdr3_length: 19
clone_size: many
d_call: TRBD2
v_call: TRBV6-1

cdr3_nt: TGTGCCAGCAGCCAAGGTGTTTCCGAAAAACTGTTTTTT
cdr3_aa: CASSQGVSEKLFF
j_call: TRBJ1-4
cdr3_length: 13
clone_size: few
d_call: .
v_call: TRBV3-1

cdr3_nt: TGCGCCAGCAGCTTGGTCTCAGGGAGCACCATATATTTT
cdr3_aa: CASSLVSGSTIYF
j_call: TRBJ1-3
cdr3_length: 13
clone_size: .
d_call: .
v_call: TRBV5-1

cdr3_nt: TGTGCCAGCAGTATTCGGTCCGGGGCCAACGTCCTGACTTTC
cdr3_aa: CASSIRSGANVLTF
j_call: TRBJ2-6
cdr3_length: 14
clone_size: many
d_call: .
v_call: TRBV28

cdr3_nt: TGTGCCAGCAGCTTAGGGGCACCAATCACTGAAGCTTTCTTT
cdr3_aa: CASSLGAPITEAFF
j_call: TRBJ1-1
cdr3_length: 14
clone_size: .
d_call: .
v_call: TRBV7-2

cdr3_nt: TGTGCCAGCAGCTTAATGGCCCTACGGGTGGGAGGCACAGATACGCAGTATTTT
cdr3_aa: CASSLMALRVGGTDTQYF
j_call: TRBJ2-3
cdr3_length: 18
clone_size: many
d_call: .
v_call: TRBV11-3

cdr3_nt: TGCGCCAGCAGGCTTACCTCGGACACTGAAGCTTTCTTT
cdr3_aa: CASRLTSDTEAFF
j_call: TRBJ1-1
cdr3_length: 13
clone_size: many
d_call: .
v_call: TRBV10-2

cdr3_nt: TGTGCCAGCTCACCTAACGGAGGGGAGGACACTGAAGCTTTCTTT
cdr3_aa: CASSPNGGEDTEAFF
j_call: TRBJ1-1
cdr3_length: 15
clone_size: many
d_call: .
v_call: TRBV18

cdr3_nt: TGTGCCAGCAGGTTGGGGCTAGCGAGGCAGTTCTTC
cdr3_aa: CASRLGLARQFF
j_call: TRBJ2-1
cdr3_length: 12
clone_size: many
d_call: .
v_call: TRBV12-3/TRBV12-4

cdr3_nt: TGCGCCAGCAGCCCGCGACCCCCTCCGGGCTATGGCTACACCTTC
cdr3_aa: CASSPRPPPGYGYTF
j_call: TRBJ1-2
cdr3_length: 15
clone_size: many
d_call: .
v_call: TRBV5-1

cdr3_nt: TGTGCCAGCAGTGAAGCCGGACAGGGGGAACGGTACCTCTTT
cdr3_aa: CASSEAGQGERYLF
j_call: TRBJ1-1
cdr3_length: 14
clone_size: many
d_call: TRBD1
v_call: TRBV6-1

cdr3_nt: TGTGCCAGCAGTTCAGAGACAGTTACCTACGAGCAGTACTTC
cdr3_aa: CASSSETVTYEQYF
j_call: TRBJ2-7
cdr3_length: 14
clone_size: .
d_call: .
v_call: TRBV2

cdr3_nt: TGTGCCAGCAGTGAGACGGGGGACGGCTATGGCTACACCTTC
cdr3_aa: CASSETGDGYGYTF
j_call: TRBJ1-2
cdr3_length: 14
clone_size: many
d_call: .
v_call: TRBV6-1

cdr3_nt: TGTGCCGGCAGCCGTAGACTAGCGGGAGGTACAGAGACCCAGTACTTC
cdr3_aa: CAGSRRLAGGTETQYF
j_call: TRBJ2-5
cdr3_length: 16
clone_size: .
d_call: TRBD2
v_call: TRBV14

cdr3_nt: TGTGCCAGCAGTTTTACGGTCTCTGAAGCTTTCTTT
cdr3_aa: CASSFTVSEAFF
j_call: TRBJ1-1
cdr3_length: 12
clone_size: many
d_call: .
v_call: TRBV28

cdr3_nt: TGTGCCAGCAGCTTGTTTGGTAGCAATGAGCAGTTCTTC
cdr3_aa: CASSLFGSNEQFF
j_call: TRBJ2-1
cdr3_length: 13
clone_size: many
d_call: .
v_call: TRBV7-3

cdr3_nt: TGTGCCAGCAGTCCTTCCCAGGGGACTCCGAGGGAGACCCAGTACTTC
cdr3_aa: CASSPSQGTPRETQYF
j_call: TRBJ2-5
cdr3_length: 16
clone_size: many
d_call: .
v_call: TRBV12-3/TRBV12-4

cdr3_nt: TGTGCCTGGAGTATTGACAGGGTCGATTCACCCCTCCACTTT
cdr3_aa: CAWSIDRVDSPLHF
j_call: TRBJ1-6
cdr3_length: 14
clone_size: .
d_call: TRBD1
v_call: TRBV30

cdr3_nt: TGTGCCAGCAGCACCGGGACCACTAACTATGGCTACACCTTC
cdr3_aa: CASSTGTTNYGYTF
j_call: TRBJ1-2
cdr3_length: 14
clone_size: .
d_call: .
v_call: TRBV3-1

cdr3_nt: TGTGCCAGTAAGACTGGTGGTAGCCAAGAGACCCAGTACTTC
cdr3_aa: CASKTGGSQETQYF
j_call: TRBJ2-5
cdr3_length: 14
clone_size: few
d_call: .
v_call: TRBV6-1

cdr3_nt: TGTGCCAGCAGCTTTGACGGGACTGGAGACATTTACAATGAGCAGTTCTTC
cdr3_aa: CASSFDGTGDIYNEQFF
j_call: TRBJ2-1
cdr3_length: 17
clone_size: .
d_call: .
v_call: TRBV11-2

cdr3_nt: TGTGCCAGCAGTGAATACAGGGGGACTAGCACAGATACGCAGTATTTT
cdr3_aa: CASSEYRGTSTDTQYF
j_call: TRBJ2-3
cdr3_length: 16
clone_size: .
d_call: .
v_call: TRBV25-1

cdr3_nt: TGTGCCAGCACTCCTGACATTGACAGTTTTTATGGCTACACCTTC
cdr3_aa: CASTPDIDSFYGYTF
j_call: TRBJ1-2
cdr3_length: 15
clone_size: many
d_call: .
v_call: TRBV6-5

cdr3_nt: TGTGCCAGCAGTACCCGGACAGGGGACACAGATACGCAGTATTTT
cdr3_aa: CASSTRTGDTDTQYF
j_call: TRBJ2-3
cdr3_length: 15
clone_size: .
d_call: TRBD1
v_call: TRBV27

cdr3_nt: TGTGCCAGCAGTTTAAACTTATATTACGAGCAGTACTTC
cdr3_aa: CASSLNLYYEQYF
j_call: TRBJ2-7
cdr3_length: 13
clone_size: few
d_call: .
v_call: TRBV12-3/TRBV12-4